These 14 T cell receptor beta chains came from one sample sequenced in a study of T cells after yellow fever vaccination. TCRdb itself ran the 5' RACE reads through MiXCR, one entry per CDR3 protein. Among some 320,000 distinct CDR3 sequences listed, 3.5% to 4.5% were seen once. Sequences were derived from PBMCs, sampled 15 days after the yellow fever booster vaccination. All receptors come from a man between 18 and 35 years old who received the YFV17D yellow fever vaccine.

This clonotype has more than one count but fewer than ten. The chain uses TRBV20-1 and TRBJ2-3; 12 nucleotides line up with TRBD2. V lost 0 bases to trimming and J lost 1 base; unmatched junction nucleotides: 11. Germline CDR1 DFQATT, CDR2 SNEGSKA (reference sequence). CDR3 length equals 19 residues. In nucleotides, the CDR3 is TGCAGTGCTAGAGATCTTGTGCTAGCGGGGGGGCCTGGCACAGATACGCAGTATTTT. Its translation: CSARDLVLAGGPGTDTQYF.

The table lists this clonotype with many counts. The chain recombines TRBV5-6 with TRBJ2-3, with D possibly being TRBD2 (5 bases). The CDR3 runs 15 residues. The germline CDR1 and CDR2 sequences are SGHDT and YYEEEE. V was shortened by 0 bases and J by 5 bases, with 13 bases between the two germline ends. CDR3 sequence reads: CASSLVPRVGDTQYF. The CDR3 coding sequence is TGTGCCAGCAGCTTGGTCCCGAGGGTGGGAGATACGCAGTATTTT.

This clonotype showed up many times. CDR3 in amino acids: CASSSKRGHLGNEQFF. DNA of the CDR3: TGTGCCAGCAGCTCCAAGCGGGGACACCTGGGCAATGAGCAGTTCTTC. The rearrangement joins TRBV7-2 to TRBJ2-1; D possibly corresponds to TRBD2 (7 bases). Germline CDR1 SGHTA, CDR2 FQGNSA. V lost 4 bases and J 6 bases, leaving 19 bases between the germline ends. The CDR3 covers 16 residues.

The CDR3: CASSLTGGFEQYV. The CDR3 coding sequence is TGTGCCAGCAGCTTGACAGGGGGCTTCGAGCAGTACGTC. The chain uses TRBV7-2 and TRBJ2-7; 10 positions agree with TRBD1. With 3 bases clipped from V and 6 bases from J, the junction kept 2 bases outside the gene matches. This CDR3 contains 13 residues. Looked up from germline, CDR1 is SGHTA and CDR2 is FQGNSA.

V usage is TRBV12-3 or TRBV12-4 and J usage is TRBJ2-2; D call uncertain. The CDR3 contains 15 residues. V lost 3 bases and J 6 bases, leaving 14 bases between the germline ends. The CDR3 nucleotides are TGTGCCAGCAGTTTCGGTCCCGGCCTCGCCGGGGAGCTGTTTTTT. It specifies CASSFGPGLAGELFF.

This clonotype was seen many times. This chain uses TRBV12-3 or TRBV12-4 with TRBJ2-3, with 9 nucleotides matching TRBD2. This CDR3 is 20 amino acids long. Trimming cost V 3 bases and J 1 base; bases outside gene matches: 17. In DNA form, the CDR3 reads TGTGCCAGCAGTTTCCCCGGCGGATTAAGCGGGGGGCGGGGCACAGATACGCAGTATTTT. Residues: CASSFPGGLSGGRGTDTQYF.

In its sample, this clonotype was seen many times. The chain couples TRBV6-6 to TRBJ2-5; D is unclear. V lost 8 bases and J 7 bases, leaving 17 bases between the germline ends. This CDR3 contains 13 residues. Germline values: CDR1 MNHNY, CDR2 SVGAGI (reference sequence). Here the CDR3 DNA reads TGTGCCAGCTACAACGGATACCCGGGGACCCAGTACTTC. It yields the protein CASYNGYPGTQYF.

This clonotype was found a few times. V is TRBV4-3 and J is TRBJ1-6, with D possibly matching TRBD1 (5 bases). The germline V gene encodes CDR1 LGHNA and CDR2 YSLEER. This CDR3 has 14 amino acids. The V end lost 3 bases, the J end lost 11 bases, and 14 bases lay between the germline ends. CDR3 in DNA: TGCGCCAGCAGCCAGGGGACTTTATGGGCACCCCTCCACTTT. Translation: CASSQGTLWAPLHF.

This rearrangement joins TRBV7-2 to TRBJ1-2; D is ambiguous. Germline lookup yields CDR1 SGHTA and CDR2 FQGNSA. V gave up 2 bases and J gave up 7 bases, with 11 bases separating them. The CDR3 consists of 13 residues. The CDR3, as DNA: TGTGCCAGCAGCTTATACTCCAATACTGGCTACACCTTC. This gives the protein CASSLYSNTGYTF. The full variable domain, in which reference TRBV7-2 and TRBJ1-2 provide the parts outside the CDR3, is GAGVSQSPSNKVTEKGKDVELRCDPISGHTALYWYRQSLGQGLEFLIYFQGNSAPDKSGLPSDRFSAERTGGSVSTLTIQRTQQEDSAVYLCASSLYSNTGYTFGSGTRLTVV.

There are a few counts of this clonotype. CDR3 sequence: CSARSSGGEETQYF. CDR3 in DNA: TGCAGTGCTAGATCAAGCGGGGGGGAAGAGACCCAGTACTTC. This chain joins TRBV20-1 and TRBJ2-5; 10 bases line up with TRBD2. The CDR3 sequence is 14 residues long. Germline-derived CDR1 and CDR2 are DFQATT and SNEGSKA (reference sequence). V gave up 2 bases and J gave up 3 bases; unmatched junction bases: 3.

The chain links TRBV4-1 to TRBJ2-2; D call uncertain. Trimming removed 1 base from V and 6 bases from J, with 15 bases in between. In germline, CDR1 is MGHRA, CDR2 YSYEKL. The length of the CDR3 is 16 residues. The CDR3 bases are TGCGCCAGCAGCCAAGGCTATCGAGGTTCCGCCGGGGAGCTGTTTTTT. The encoded protein is CASSQGYRGSAGELFF.

This clonotype came up many times. V usage is TRBV24-1 and J usage is TRBJ1-2; no clear D gene. Trimming removed 0 bases from V and 4 bases from J, with 2 bases in between. The germline V gene encodes CDR1 KGHDR and CDR2 SFDVKD. The CDR3 has 12 residues. The CDR3 region is CATSDLSYGYTF. The CDR3 nucleotides read TGTGCCACCAGTGATTTGTCCTATGGCTACACCTTC.

In this sample, this clonotype turned up a few times. This chain connects TRBV6-2 or TRBV6-3 to TRBJ2-1, with a possible D match to TRBD1 (6 bases). CDR3 size: 13 residues. Trimming removed 6 bases at V and 14 bases at J, with 20 bases between. Germline V gene sequence: CDR1 MNHEY, CDR2 SVGEGT. The CDR3 DNA follows: TGTGCCAGCAGGAGGGGGTCACACTATTGGGAGTTCTTC. Translated: CASRRGSHYWEFF.

This clonotype was observed a single time. A read error may explain this, as a much larger clone is one base away. This chain links TRBV10-3 with TRBJ2-1; D possibly corresponds to TRBD2 (5 bases). V was trimmed by 3 bases and J by 6 bases, leaving 12 bases between them. The germline CDR1 and CDR2 sequences are ENHRY and SYGVKD. This CDR3 contains 14 residues. DNA of the CDR3: TGTGCCATCAGTGAAACGGGGTTGTGCAATGAGCAGTTCTTC. Its translation: CAISETGLCNEQFF.